What follows is one T cell receptor beta chain and its context. These data come from a study of blood T cell repertoires in COVID-19. Study background: COVID-19 samples from acute and convalescent phases originated in the United States, Italy and Spain. Sample material is recorded as cDNA or gDNA derived from T cells, B-cell-depleted T cells, or PBMCs.

Germline-derived CDR1 and CDR2 are KGHSH and LQKENI. The V gene lost 2 bases and the J gene lost 6 bases, with 5 bases spanning the gap. This CDR3 has 13 amino acids. In the original processing: Reference gene primers were amplified, and this amplification served to estimate nucleated cell counts. Sequenced by immunoSEQ multiplex PCR; TCRdb stores in-frame clones only, minus some. The V and J calls and clone size come from that table; D and trimming were worked out from the DNA. Found here are over 85,000 clones, about four fifths of them singletons; the top ten hold roughly 4%. The chain employs TRBV18 and TRBJ1-6; no firm D call. Material: peripheral blood. This sequence was found in a human donor in a cohort sampled during active COVID-19. This CDR3 is CASSPTTNSPLHF. As DNA, the CDR3 is TGTGCCAGCTCACCAACAACTAATTCACCCCTCCACTTT. The full variable domain, completed using reference TRBV18 and TRBJ1-6, is NAGVMQNPRHLVRRRGQEARLRCSPMKGHSHVYWYRQLPEEGLKFMVYLQKENIIDESGMPKERFSAEFPKEGPSILRIQQVVRGDSAAYFCASSPTTNSPLHFGNGTRLTVT.